This is a list of T cell receptor beta chains from one sample in a study of blood T cell repertoires in COVID-19. Produced via immunoSEQ multiplex PCR; TCRdb's table is partial and in-frame only. The sample lists about 170,000 clones, roughly 80% occurring once. Specimen: peripheral blood. The receptors come from a woman of 80 years or more with COVID-19, enrolled during active disease. The CDR3 runs from the conserved cysteine through the conserved F or W. The D gene is left open where the match is weak. Only some rows state a clone size, as once, few, many or a class for expanded clones.

v_call	clone_size	j_call	d_call	cdr3_nt	cdr3_aa
TRBV19	-	TRBJ2-1	-	TGTGCCAGTAGTATTGCGGGCTTGTGGTCGACGACCTACAATGAGCAGTTCTTC	CASSIAGLWSTTYNEQFF
TRBV7-9	-	TRBJ2-1	TRBD2	TGTGCCAGCAGCCCCGGGGGGACTAGCGTAGATGAGCAGTTCTTC	CASSPGGTSVDEQFF
TRBV5-6	-	TRBJ1-6	TRBD1	TGTGCCAGCAGCTCGATGGGACAGGGTAATTCACCCCTCCACTTT	CASSSMGQGNSPLHF
TRBV4-2	-	TRBJ2-4	TRBD2	TGTGCCAGCAGCCAGTCTAGCGGGGGTAACATTCAGTACTTC	CASSQSSGGNIQYF
TRBV6-2/TRBV6-3	-	TRBJ2-7	TRBD2	TGTGCCAGCAGTACCACGGGACTAGCTGCCTCCTACGCAGAGCAGTACTTC	CASSTTGLAASYAEQYF
TRBV6-6	-	TRBJ2-7	TRBD1	TGTGCCAGCAGACCAGGACAGGACTACGAGCAGTACTTC	CASRPGQDYEQYF
TRBV27	-	TRBJ1-2	-	TGTGCCAGCAGTTCATTCCAGGGTGGCTACACCTTC	CASSSFQGGYTF
TRBV3-1/TRBV3-2	-	TRBJ1-1	TRBD1	TGTGCCAGCAGCCAAGGCACAGGGGTGACCACTGAAGCTTTCTTT	CASSQGTGVTTEAFF
TRBV4-2	-	TRBJ2-3	TRBD2	TGTGCCAGCAGCCAAGAACTAGCGGGAGCAGATACGCAGTATTTT	CASSQELAGADTQYF
TRBV6-5	-	TRBJ1-2	-	TGTGCCAGCAGTTTTACCCGTAGTGAGGGCTACACCTTC	CASSFTRSEGYTF
TRBV9	-	TRBJ1-1	TRBD1	TGTGCCAGCAGCCTTTCCACAGGGGGACTCAGCGAAGCTTTCTTT	CASSLSTGGLSEAFF
TRBV3-1/TRBV3-2	-	TRBJ2-7	-	TGTGCCAGCAGCCAACGGGGACTCTCCTACGAGCAGTACTTC	CASSQRGLSYEQYF
TRBV9	-	TRBJ1-2	TRBD1	TGTGCCAGCAGCGTGGCTGCAGGACAGGGGTACTATGGCTACACCTTC	CASSVAAGQGYYGYTF
TRBV12-5	-	TRBJ2-5	TRBD1	TGTGCTAGTGGCCGCTTGACAGGGGTCGAGACCCAGTACTTC	CASGRLTGVETQYF
TRBV2	-	TRBJ1-5	TRBD1	TGTGCCAGCAGCTTCGACAGGGTAAATCAGCCCCAGCATTTT	CASSFDRVNQPQHF
TRBV12-3/TRBV12-4	-	TRBJ1-2	TRBD1	TGTGCCAGCAGTTTCCGGGACAGGAGAGGCTACACCTTC	CASSFRDRRGYTF
TRBV9	-	TRBJ1-2	-	TGTGCCAGCAGCGCCAGTGGGCAATCTACATATGGCTACACCTTC	CASSASGQSTYGYTF
TRBV19	-	TRBJ2-1	TRBD2	TGTGCCAGTAGTGTCCTAGCGGGAGACTACAATGAGCAGTTCTTC	CASSVLAGDYNEQFF
TRBV18	-	TRBJ1-5	-	TGTGCCAGCTCACCAGGGGGCAACAATCAGCCCCAGCATTTT	CASSPGGNNQPQHF
TRBV2	-	TRBJ2-1	-	TGTGCCAGCACTCTCGAGCCATACAATGAGCAGTTCTTC	CASTLEPYNEQFF
TRBV5-1	-	TRBJ1-4	-	TGCGCCAGCAGCTTGTCGGGAACTAATGAAAAACTGTTTTTT	CASSLSGTNEKLFF
TRBV12-3/TRBV12-4	once	TRBJ2-1	-	TGTGCCAGCAGTCTCGGAGGTGAGCAGTTCTTC	CASSLGGEQFF
TRBV18	-	TRBJ2-2	TRBD1	TGTGCCAGCTCACCCAGGGGGCTGAACACCGGGGAGCTGTTTTTT	CASSPRGLNTGELFF
TRBV6-1	-	TRBJ1-1	-	TGTGCCAGCAGTGAACACGTCCTCCTGACTGGGAACACTGAAGCTTTCTTT	CASSEHVLLTGNTEAFF
TRBV7-9	once	TRBJ2-7	TRBD2	TGTGCCAGCAGCCCCGCCGGTCTAGCGGGGGGCGAGCAGTACTTC	CASSPAGLAGGEQYF
TRBV5-1	-	TRBJ2-3	TRBD1	TGCGCCAGTAGCCAAAGCACTCAGACAGGGGGCACAGATACGCAGTATTTT	CASSQSTQTGGTDTQYF
TRBV9	-	TRBJ1-5	-	TGTGCCAGCAGCTCGGACAGTCTGAGCAATCAGCCCCAGCATTTT	CASSSDSLSNQPQHF
TRBV7-9	-	TRBJ2-1	TRBD2	TGTGCCAGCAGCCCGCGGGAGGATGAGCAGTTCTTC	CASSPREDEQFF